The sample holds a few counts of the clone carrying this T cell receptor (beta chain). What it binds is not known. The sample contains more than one DNA sequence encoding this CDR3. The V gene's germline CDR1 is KGHSH and CDR2 LQKENI. V gave up 4 bases and J gave up 3 bases, with 9 bases separating them. This CDR3 comprises 13 residues. These data belong to a study of cytomegalovirus exposure and HLA in healthy donors. About the study: As an earlier analysis found, roughly 180 million T cells yielded about 120 million unique TCR beta sequences. Study-wide results and limits: Earlier analysis yielded a pattern in which most TCR beta V segments were productive about 90% or about 30% of the time.

PCR used 60 Vbeta primers and 13 Jbeta primers. Only in-frame clones appear in the TCRdb table, and some are missing; sequencing was by immunoSEQ multiplex PCR. The profile shows roughly 100,000 clones, around 60% of them singletons. Sequenced material: PBMCs. This sequence joins TRBV18 and TRBJ1-1, with TRBD1 as a possible D gene (5 bases). This receptor was taken from a woman aged 45-59 years in good health and CMV-seronegative. The CDR3 DNA sequence: TGTGCCAGCTCACGCGACAGTTACACTGAAGCTTTCTTT. It encodes CASSRDSYTEAFF.